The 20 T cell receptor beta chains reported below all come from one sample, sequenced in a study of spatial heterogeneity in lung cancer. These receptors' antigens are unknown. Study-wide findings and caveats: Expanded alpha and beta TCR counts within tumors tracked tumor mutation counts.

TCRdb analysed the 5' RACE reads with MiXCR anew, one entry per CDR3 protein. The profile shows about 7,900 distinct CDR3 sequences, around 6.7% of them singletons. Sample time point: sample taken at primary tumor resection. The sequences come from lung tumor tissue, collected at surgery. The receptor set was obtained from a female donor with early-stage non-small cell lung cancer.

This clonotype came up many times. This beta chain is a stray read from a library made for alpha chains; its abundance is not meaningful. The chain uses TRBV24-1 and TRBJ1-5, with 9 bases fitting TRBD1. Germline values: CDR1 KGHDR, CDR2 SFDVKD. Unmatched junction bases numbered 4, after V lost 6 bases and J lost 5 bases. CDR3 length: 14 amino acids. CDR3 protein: CATSTGGWDQPQHF. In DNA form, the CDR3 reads TGTGCCACCAGTACAGGGGGCTGGGATCAGCCCCAGCATTTT.

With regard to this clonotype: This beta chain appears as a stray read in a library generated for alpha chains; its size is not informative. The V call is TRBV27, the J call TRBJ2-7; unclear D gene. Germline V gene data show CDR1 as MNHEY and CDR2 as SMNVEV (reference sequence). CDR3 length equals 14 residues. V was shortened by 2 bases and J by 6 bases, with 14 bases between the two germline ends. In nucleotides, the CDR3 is TGTGCCAGCAGTTTAGAACTAAAGGGATCCGAGCAGTACTTC. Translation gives CASSLELKGSEQYF.

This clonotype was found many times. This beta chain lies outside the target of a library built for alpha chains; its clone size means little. The CDR3 is CSASDAGAAYEQYF. The CDR3 DNA reads as TGCAGTGCTAGCGATGCGGGAGCGGCCTACGAGCAGTACTTC. The rearrangement links TRBV20-1 to TRBJ2-7; 7 nucleotides agree with TRBD2. The germline gives CDR1 DFQATT, CDR2 SNEGSKA (reference sequence). V gave up 3 bases and J gave up 2 bases; unmatched junction bases: 7. The CDR3 contains 14 residues.

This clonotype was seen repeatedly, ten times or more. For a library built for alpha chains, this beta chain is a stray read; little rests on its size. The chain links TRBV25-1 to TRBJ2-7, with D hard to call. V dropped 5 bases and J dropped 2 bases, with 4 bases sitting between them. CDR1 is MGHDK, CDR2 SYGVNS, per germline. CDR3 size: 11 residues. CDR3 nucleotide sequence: TGTGCCAGCAGTCTCACCTACGAGCAGTACTTC. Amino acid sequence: CASSLTYEQYF.

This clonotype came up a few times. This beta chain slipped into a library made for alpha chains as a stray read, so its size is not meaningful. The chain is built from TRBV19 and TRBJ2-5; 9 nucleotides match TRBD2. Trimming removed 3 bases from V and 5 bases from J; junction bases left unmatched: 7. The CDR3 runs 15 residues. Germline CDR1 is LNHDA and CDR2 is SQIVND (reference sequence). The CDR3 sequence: CASSMGLAGKETQYF. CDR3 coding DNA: TGTGCCAGTAGTATGGGGCTAGCGGGAAAGGAGACCCAGTACTTC. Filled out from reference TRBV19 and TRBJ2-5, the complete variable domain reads DGGITQSPKYLFRKEGQNVTLSCEQNLNHDAMYWYRQDPGQGLRLIYYSQIVNDFQKGDIAEGYSVSREKKESFPLTVTSAQKNPTAFYLCASSMGLAGKETQYFGPGTRLLVL.

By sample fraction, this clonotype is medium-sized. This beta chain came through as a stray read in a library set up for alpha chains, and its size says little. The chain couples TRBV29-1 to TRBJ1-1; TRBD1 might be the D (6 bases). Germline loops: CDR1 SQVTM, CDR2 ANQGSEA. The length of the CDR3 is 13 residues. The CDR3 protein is CSSQTGANTEAFF. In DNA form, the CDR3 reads TGCAGTTCCCAGACAGGTGCGAACACTGAAGCTTTCTTT.

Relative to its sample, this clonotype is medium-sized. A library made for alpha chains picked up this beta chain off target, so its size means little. CDR3 sequence (DNA): TGTGCCAGCAGCGTAGGCCCCCAGCGGGAGTTTGAGCAGTTCTTC. Translated, it gives CASSVGPQREFEQFF. J is TRBJ2-1 and V is TRBV9, with TRBD2 identical over 8 bases. Trimming at V came to 0 bases and at J to 9 bases, leaving 8 bases not matched to a gene. The CDR3 is 15 amino acids. CDR1 is SGDLS, CDR2 YYNGEE, per germline.

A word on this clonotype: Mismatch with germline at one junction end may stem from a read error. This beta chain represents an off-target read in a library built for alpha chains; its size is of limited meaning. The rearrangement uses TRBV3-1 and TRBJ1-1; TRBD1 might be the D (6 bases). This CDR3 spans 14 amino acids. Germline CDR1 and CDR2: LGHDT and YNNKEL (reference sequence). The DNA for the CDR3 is TGTGTCAGCAGCGGACAAGGGGGGGCAGGTGAAGCTTTCTTT. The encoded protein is CVSSGQGGAGEAFF.

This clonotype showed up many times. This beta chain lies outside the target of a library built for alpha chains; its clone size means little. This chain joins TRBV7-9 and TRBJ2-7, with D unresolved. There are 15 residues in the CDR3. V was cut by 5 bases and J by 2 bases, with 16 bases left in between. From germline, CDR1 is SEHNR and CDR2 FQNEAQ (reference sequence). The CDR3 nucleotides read TGTGCCAGCAGCCCCGAGACTGGCGGACCCTACGAGCAGTACTTC. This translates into CASSPETGGPYEQYF.

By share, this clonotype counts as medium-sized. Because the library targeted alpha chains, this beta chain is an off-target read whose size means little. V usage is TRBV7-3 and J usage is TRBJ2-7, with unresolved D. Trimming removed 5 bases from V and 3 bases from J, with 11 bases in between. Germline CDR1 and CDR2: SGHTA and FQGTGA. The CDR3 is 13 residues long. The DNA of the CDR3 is TGTGCCAGCAGCCCGTGGGCCGGCTACGAGCAGTACTTC. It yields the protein CASSPWAGYEQYF.

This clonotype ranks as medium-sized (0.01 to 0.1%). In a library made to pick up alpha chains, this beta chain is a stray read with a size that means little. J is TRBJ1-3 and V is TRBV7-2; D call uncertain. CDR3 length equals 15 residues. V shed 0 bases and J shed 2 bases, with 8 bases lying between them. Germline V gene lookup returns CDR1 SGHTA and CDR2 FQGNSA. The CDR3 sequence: CASSLAGKTGNTIYF. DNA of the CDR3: TGTGCCAGCAGCTTAGCAGGGAAGACTGGAAACACCATATATTTT. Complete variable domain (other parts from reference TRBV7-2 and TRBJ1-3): GAGVSQSPSNKVTEKGKDVELRCDPISGHTALYWYRQSLGQGLEFLIYFQGNSAPDKSGLPSDRFSAERTGGSVSTLTIQRTQQEDSAVYLCASSLAGKTGNTIYFGEGSWLTVV.

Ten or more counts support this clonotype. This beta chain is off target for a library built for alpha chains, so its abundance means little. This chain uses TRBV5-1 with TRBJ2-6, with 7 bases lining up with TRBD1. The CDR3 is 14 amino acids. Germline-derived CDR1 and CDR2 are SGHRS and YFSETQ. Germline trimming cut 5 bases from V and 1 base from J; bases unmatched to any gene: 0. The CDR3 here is CASRTGSGANVLTF. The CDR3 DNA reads TGCGCCAGCAGGACAGGGTCTGGGGCCAACGTCCTGACTTTC.

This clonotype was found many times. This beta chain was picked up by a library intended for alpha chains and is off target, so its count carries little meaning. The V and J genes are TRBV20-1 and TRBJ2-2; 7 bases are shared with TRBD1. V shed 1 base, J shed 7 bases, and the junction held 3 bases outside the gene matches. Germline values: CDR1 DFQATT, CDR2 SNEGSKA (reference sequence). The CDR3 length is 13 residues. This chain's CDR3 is CSARGGGDGELFF. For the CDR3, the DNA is TGCAGTGCTAGAGGAGGGGGCGACGGGGAGCTGTTTTTT.

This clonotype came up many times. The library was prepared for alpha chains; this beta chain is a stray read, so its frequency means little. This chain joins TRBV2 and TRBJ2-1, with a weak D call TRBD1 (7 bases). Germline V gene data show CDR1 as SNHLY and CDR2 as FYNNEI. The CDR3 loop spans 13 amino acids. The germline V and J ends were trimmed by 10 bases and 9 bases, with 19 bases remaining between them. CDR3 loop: CATRQGLGGEQFF. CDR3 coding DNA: TGTGCCACCCGACAGGGCCTGGGAGGTGAGCAGTTCTTC.

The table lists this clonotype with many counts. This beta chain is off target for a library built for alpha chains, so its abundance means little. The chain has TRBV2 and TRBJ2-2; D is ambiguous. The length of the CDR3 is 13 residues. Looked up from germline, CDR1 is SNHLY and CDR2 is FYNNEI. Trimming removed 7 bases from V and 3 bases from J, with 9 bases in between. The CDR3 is CASKQPHTGELFF. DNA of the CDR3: TGTGCCAGCAAACAACCACACACCGGGGAGCTGTTTTTT.

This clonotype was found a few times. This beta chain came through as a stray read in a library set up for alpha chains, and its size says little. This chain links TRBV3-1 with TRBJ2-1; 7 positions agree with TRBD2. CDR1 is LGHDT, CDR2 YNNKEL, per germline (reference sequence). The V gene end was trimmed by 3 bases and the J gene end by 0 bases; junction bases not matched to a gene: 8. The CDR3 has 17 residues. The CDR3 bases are TGTGCCAGCAGCCAGAACCGATGGGGGGGCTCCTACAATGAGCAGTTCTTC. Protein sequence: CASSQNRWGGSYNEQFF.

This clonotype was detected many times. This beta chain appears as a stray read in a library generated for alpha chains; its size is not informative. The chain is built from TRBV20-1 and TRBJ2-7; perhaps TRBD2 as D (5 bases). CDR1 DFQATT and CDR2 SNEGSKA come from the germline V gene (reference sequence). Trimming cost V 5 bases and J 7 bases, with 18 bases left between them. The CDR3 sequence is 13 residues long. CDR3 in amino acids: CSAPPSGMREQYF. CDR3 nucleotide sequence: TGCAGTGCTCCACCCTCGGGAATGAGGGAGCAGTACTTC.

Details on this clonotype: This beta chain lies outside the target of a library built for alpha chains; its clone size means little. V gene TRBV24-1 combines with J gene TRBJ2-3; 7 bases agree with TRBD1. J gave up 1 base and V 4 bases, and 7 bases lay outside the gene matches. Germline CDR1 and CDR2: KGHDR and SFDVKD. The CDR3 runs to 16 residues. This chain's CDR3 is CATSDDREGGTDTQYF. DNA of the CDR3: TGTGCCACCAGTGACGACAGGGAAGGAGGCACAGATACGCAGTATTTT.

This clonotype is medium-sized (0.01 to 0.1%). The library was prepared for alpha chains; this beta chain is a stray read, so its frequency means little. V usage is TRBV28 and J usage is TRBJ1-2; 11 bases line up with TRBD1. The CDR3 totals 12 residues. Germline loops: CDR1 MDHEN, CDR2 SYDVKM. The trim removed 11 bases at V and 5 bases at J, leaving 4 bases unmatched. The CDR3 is CACGDRGYGYTF. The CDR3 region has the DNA TGTGCCTGCGGGGACAGGGGGTATGGCTACACCTTC.

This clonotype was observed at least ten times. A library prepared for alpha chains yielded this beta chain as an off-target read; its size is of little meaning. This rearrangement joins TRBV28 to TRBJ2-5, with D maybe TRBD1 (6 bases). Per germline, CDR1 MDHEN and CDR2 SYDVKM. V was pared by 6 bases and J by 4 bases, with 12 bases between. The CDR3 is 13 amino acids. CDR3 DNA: TGTGCCAGCAGAAAGAACAGGGTAGAGACCCAGTACTTC. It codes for CASRKNRVETQYF.